This passage covers 26 T cell receptor beta chains from one sample sequenced in a study of blood T cell repertoires in COVID-19. Produced via immunoSEQ multiplex PCR; TCRdb's table is partial and in-frame only. The sample gives approximately 40,000 clones, 75% to 90% of which show up once; about a quarter is in the top ten. Sequencing input: peripheral blood. The receptor set was obtained from a woman older than 75 in a cohort sampled during active or convalescent COVID-19.

This sequence joins TRBV20-1 and TRBJ1-1; D is uncertain. Between the trimmed V and J ends, which lost 5 bases and 13 bases, there was a span of 14 bases. Germline V gene lookup returns CDR1 DFQATT and CDR2 SNEGSKA (reference sequence). The CDR3 runs to 10 residues. CDR3 bases: TGCAGTGCTGGCGCAGTGTCGGGTTTCTTT. This encodes CSAGAVSGFF.

The sample holds one count of this clone. The chain links TRBV11-2 to TRBJ2-7; tentatively, D is TRBD1 (6 bases). Germline loops: CDR1 SGHAT, CDR2 FQNNGV. This CDR3 is built from 16 residues. The germline V and J ends were trimmed by 3 bases and 0 bases, with 15 bases remaining between them. For the CDR3, the DNA is TGTGCCAGCAGCTTGACGACACAGGGTCTCTCCTACGAGCAGTACTTC. Translation: CASSLTTQGLSYEQYF.

The CDR3 is CASSLLGLAGGRDTQYF. CDR3 DNA sequence: TGTGCCAGCAGCCTCCTGGGACTAGCGGGGGGCAGAGATACGCAGTATTTT. The chain combines TRBV3-1 (or the pseudogene TRBV3-2) with TRBJ2-3; 15 bases are shared with TRBD2. Germline CDR1 is LGHDT and CDR2 is YNNKEL (reference sequence). After removal of 4 bases from V and 5 bases from J, the junction contained 7 bases not matched to a gene. The CDR3 totals 17 residues.

This clone was detected once. This chain links TRBV11-3 with TRBJ2-5, with D possibly matching TRBD2 (6 bases). V was shortened by 5 bases and J by 3 bases, with 10 bases between the two germline ends. Germline V gene lookup returns CDR1 SGHNT and CDR2 YENEEA. The CDR3 contains 13 residues. The CDR3 here is CASSGDSEETQYF. CDR3 DNA: TGTGCCAGCAGCGGGGACTCGGAAGAGACCCAGTACTTC.

V and J are TRBV3-1 (or the pseudogene TRBV3-2) and TRBJ1-1; unclear D gene. The germline V and J ends were trimmed by 1 base and 2 bases, with 8 bases remaining between them. The V gene's germline CDR1 is LGHDT and CDR2 YNNKEL (reference sequence). This CDR3 region has 14 residues. The CDR3 DNA follows: TGTGCCAGCAGCCAAGTATCGGGTAACACTGAAGCTTTCTTT. It codes for CASSQVSGNTEAFF.

V and J are TRBV11-2 and TRBJ1-1, with 8 nucleotides matching TRBD1. With V trimmed by 5 bases and J by 1 base, 6 bases remained unmatched. CDR1 and CDR2 (germline): SGHAT, FQNNGV. The CDR3 is 15 amino acids. The CDR3 reads CASSTPGTGNTEAFF. The CDR3 DNA is TGTGCCAGCAGCACACCGGGGACAGGGAACACTGAAGCTTTCTTT.

The CDR3 region is CASSPPGRVGTQYF. For the CDR3, the DNA is TGTGCCAGCAGTCCCCCGGGCAGGGTTGGGACCCAGTACTTC. The chain is built from TRBV6-5 and TRBJ2-5; D might be TRBD1 (5 bases). This CDR3 is built from 14 residues. V lost 5 bases and J lost 7, with 17 bases in between. Germline lookup yields CDR1 MNHEY and CDR2 SVGAGI.

The chain links TRBV6-5 to TRBJ2-7; a weak D match, TRBD1 (5 bases). The V gene lost 0 bases and the J gene lost 4 bases, with 10 bases spanning the gap. This CDR3 is built from 14 residues. Germline V gene lookup returns CDR1 MNHEY and CDR2 SVGAGI. CDR3 sequence: CASSYSRTSYEQYF. The CDR3 DNA reads as TGTGCCAGCAGTTACTCGAGGACATCATACGAGCAGTACTTC.

This clone was recorded once. The J gene is TRBJ2-3, the V gene TRBV5-4; D may be TRBD1 (5 bases). The germline V gene has CDR1 SGHNT and CDR2 YYREEE (reference sequence). V lost 5 bases, J lost 0 bases, and 10 bases lay in between. The CDR3 has 14 amino acids. The CDR3 loop is CASSSQDSTDTQYF. The DNA for the CDR3 is TGTGCCAGCAGTTCACAGGATAGCACAGATACGCAGTATTTT.

The chain employs TRBV3-1 (or the pseudogene TRBV3-2) and TRBJ2-7; 13 bases agree with TRBD2. Germline assignment: CDR1 LGHDT and CDR2 YNNKEL (reference sequence). The V gene end was trimmed by 6 bases and the J gene end by 2 bases; junction bases not matched to a gene: 4. The CDR3 runs to 15 residues. This chain's CDR3 is CASSDGTSGAYEQYF. In nucleotides, the CDR3 is TGTGCCAGCAGTGACGGGACTAGCGGGGCCTACGAGCAGTACTTC.

The chain recombines TRBV30 with TRBJ2-1; D may be TRBD1 (5 bases). This CDR3 is built from 14 residues. V was shortened by 8 bases and J by 6 bases, with 20 bases between the two germline ends. CDR1 is GTSNPN and CDR2 is SVGIG in the germline V gene (reference sequence). The CDR3 nucleotides are TGTGCCCGGTCCGTAGGGGTTTCACCCAATGAGCAGTTCTTC. This encodes CARSVGVSPNEQFF.

The chain joins TRBV6-5 to TRBJ2-5; 13 bases map to TRBD2. The CDR3 is made up of 15 amino acids. The germline V gene has CDR1 MNHEY and CDR2 SVGAGI. The V gene end was trimmed by 8 bases and the J gene end by 1 base; junction bases not matched to a gene: 4. CDR3 sequence (DNA): TGTGCCAGCGGACTAGCGGGAGAAGCCCAAGAGACCCAGTACTTC. Translation gives CASGLAGEAQETQYF.

The CDR3 DNA follows: TGTGCCAGCAGCTTCTTCAGTGAGAACACCGGGGAGCTGTTTTTT. This sequence encodes CASSFFSENTGELFF. This chain connects TRBV7-9 to TRBJ2-2; no clear D. Trimming shortened V by 3 bases and J by 1 base, and 9 bases separated the two germline ends. Germline CDR1 SEHNR, CDR2 FQNEAQ (reference sequence). This CDR3 comprises 15 residues.

This clone is a singleton in its sample. The chain joins TRBV5-6 to TRBJ1-2, with 8 bases aligning to TRBD1. CDR3 length equals 11 residues. V gave up 4 bases and J gave up 8 bases; unmatched junction bases: 1. CDR1 and CDR2 from the germline V gene are SGHDT and YYEEEE. CDR3 amino acids: CASSPGGGYTF. Here the CDR3 DNA reads TGTGCCAGCAGCCCAGGGGGCGGCTACACCTTC.

Regarding this clone: At one of its ends the junction is not consistent with the germline gene, which may arise from a read error. At the DNA level, this CDR3 is encoded by other sequences in the same sample as well. The chain couples TRBV6-2 or TRBV6-3 to TRBJ1-6; no clear D. Germline CDR1 and CDR2: MNHEY and SVGEGT. The CDR3 totals 12 residues. The CDR3 nucleotides are TGTGCCAGCAGTTACTCTGAGTCACCTCTCCACTTT. Its protein product is CASSYSESPLHF.

V gene TRBV11-3 combines with J gene TRBJ2-3; 13 nucleotides agree with TRBD2. V gave up 2 bases and J gave up 1 base; unmatched junction bases: 3. The CDR3 sequence is 17 residues long. Germline-derived CDR1 and CDR2 are SGHNT and YENEEA. Here the CDR3 DNA reads TGTGCCAGCAGCTTATCGGGGACTAGCGGGGGCACAGATACGCAGTATTTT. Its translation: CASSLSGTSGGTDTQYF. Looking up the rest from reference TRBV11-3 and TRBJ2-3 gives the full variable domain: EAGVVQSPRYKIIEKKQPVAFWCNPISGHNTLYWYLQNLGQGPELLIRYENEEAVDDSQLPKDRFSAERLKGVDSTLKIQPAELGDSAVYLCASSLSGTSGGTDTQYFGPGTRLTVL.

The chain has TRBV21-1 and TRBJ2-1; TRBD1 reflects the table's D call only, with no check against the DNA. TRBV21-1 is a pseudogene. CDR3 size: 16 residues. The chain's CDR3 is CASSGRGVVSYNEQFF. CDR3 bases: TGTGCCAGCAGCGGCAGGGGGGTCGTTTCCTACAATGAGCAGTTCTTC.

The rearrangement uses TRBV11-2 and TRBJ2-1; 7 nucleotides line up with TRBD2. The germline CDR1 and CDR2 sequences are SGHAT and FQNNGV. The CDR3 totals 15 residues. J lost 7 bases, V lost 2 bases, and 8 bases had no gene match. The CDR3 DNA sequence: TGTGCCAGCAGCTTACGAGGACTAGTCTCTAATGAGCAGTTCTTC. Translated: CASSLRGLVSNEQFF.

The chain combines TRBV4-3 with TRBJ1-5, with D possibly being TRBD1 (5 bases). The ends were cut back, 6 bases at V and 2 bases at J, with 14 bases in the middle. Germline CDR1 LGHNA, CDR2 YSLEER. The CDR3 sequence is 15 residues long. Written as DNA, the CDR3 is TGCGCCAGCAGTCCAGGGCCTACGGGCAATCAGCCCCAGCATTTT. Residues: CASSPGPTGNQPQHF.

This clone appeared once. This chain connects TRBV4-1 to TRBJ2-7; D gene unclear. Germline CDR1 MGHRA, CDR2 YSYEKL. V lost 0 bases and J lost 3, with 9 bases in between. The CDR3 totals 14 residues. In nucleotides, the CDR3 is TGCGCCAGCAGCCAAGATCATTCCGGCTACGAGCAGTACTTC. Amino acid sequence: CASSQDHSGYEQYF.

This chain uses TRBV9 with TRBJ2-3, with D perhaps TRBD2 (5 bases). Trimming pared 5 bases from V and 5 bases from J, leaving 15 bases between. Germline CDR1 reads SGDLS; CDR2 reads YYNGEE. The CDR3 has 14 amino acids. The DNA for the CDR3 is TGTGCCAGCAGGGTTGGATTGGCGGGAGATACGCAGTATTTT. This sequence encodes CASRVGLAGDTQYF.

The chain recombines TRBV7-9 with TRBJ1-2; weak D call: TRBD1 (6 bases). Deletions cut 4 bases from V and 0 bases from J, with 15 bases between. The CDR3 length is 16 residues. Germline V lookup: CDR1 SEHNR, CDR2 FQNEAQ (reference sequence). CDR3 protein: CASSSRTAAANYGYTF. CDR3 nucleotide sequence: TGTGCCAGCAGCTCCCGGACAGCCGCAGCTAACTATGGCTACACCTTC.

V usage is TRBV7-9 and J usage is TRBJ1-1; no firm D call. V gave up 1 base and J gave up 6 bases, with 15 bases separating them. The CDR3 runs to 15 residues. Germline V gene data show CDR1 as SEHNR and CDR2 as FQNEAQ (reference sequence). CDR3 sequence: CASSLVAGGWSEAFF. CDR3 coding DNA: TGTGCCAGCAGCTTAGTCGCGGGAGGTTGGTCTGAAGCTTTCTTT.

The chain couples TRBV20-1 to TRBJ2-7, with 10 bases matching TRBD2. Germline CDR1 DFQATT, CDR2 SNEGSKA (reference sequence). The trim removed 3 bases at V and 5 bases at J, leaving 7 bases unmatched. The CDR3 spans 14 residues. CDR3 residues: CSASSSGSRNEQYF. The CDR3 region has the DNA TGCAGTGCTAGTTCTAGCGGGAGTCGAAACGAGCAGTACTTC.

The chain employs TRBV3-1 (or the pseudogene TRBV3-2) and TRBJ1-1; 8 positions match TRBD1. Germline-derived CDR1 and CDR2 are LGHDT and YNNKEL (reference sequence). The CDR3 totals 13 residues. V shed 4 bases, J shed 4 bases, and the junction held 2 bases outside the gene matches. CDR3 sequence (DNA): TGTGCCAGCAGCCGTCAGGGGGCCACTGAAGCTTTCTTT. Its translation: CASSRQGATEAFF.

J is TRBJ2-2 and V is TRBV9, with a weak D call TRBD1 (6 bases). The closer fit of TRBJ1-3 to the DNA end suggests the J call may be wrong. Germline values: CDR1 SGDLS, CDR2 YYNGEE. This CDR3 comprises 15 residues. This chain's CDR3 is CASSGERTGYNTIYF. CDR3 DNA sequence: TGTGCCAGCAGCGGAGAACGAACAGGGTACAACACCATATATTTT.